This entry concerns a single TCR beta chain. The antigen remains undetermined. Within the sample, other DNA sequences also encode this same CDR3. Replicate PCRs run on sorted subsets employed approximately 0.2 ug DNA, around 31,000 T cell genomes. Profiled with immunoSEQ multiplex PCR; TCRdb holds only in-frame clones, not every one. Among about 2.2 million clones listed, roughly 93% were seen once. CD8 cells regarded as naive lacked CD45RO, were positively chosen for CCR7, and omitted terminally differentiated effector memory CD45RA+ cells. This specimen comes from a study of shared clonotypes between healthy human individuals. Whole-study results and caveats: Across subsets, estimated richness was generally greater for naive than for memory populations.

Germline V lookup: CDR1 MNHEY, CDR2 SVGAGI. The V end lost 0 bases, the J end lost 4 bases, and 6 bases lay between the germline ends. This CDR3 contains 13 residues. The gene calls are TRBV6-5 and TRBJ1-1, with D possibly TRBD1 on 6 matching bases. Sample: naive CD8+ T cells from PBMCs. The receptor's source is a man aged 18 to 29 in good health. Some clones in this sample may be carry-over from other donors' samples. The CDR3 loop is CASSYSDSTEAFF. For the CDR3, the DNA is TGTGCCAGCAGTTACTCGGACAGCACTGAAGCTTTCTTT.